The T cell receptor (beta chain) described here comes from a study of cytomegalovirus exposure and HLA in healthy donors. The CDR3 is 13 residues long. The ends were cut back, 4 bases at V and 0 bases at J, with 4 bases in the middle. Germline loops: CDR1 SGHTA, CDR2 FQGNSA. The study ran its PCR with 60 Vbeta and 13 Jbeta primers. The protocol was immunoSEQ multiplex PCR, while the TCRdb copy is restricted to in-frame clones and leaves out a portion. This repertoire shows 85,000 to 130,000 clones, about 70% found once; its top ten account for roughly 0.79%. Sequencing input: PBMCs. The chain carries TRBV7-2 and TRBJ1-3; D remains ambiguous. The sequence came from a boy between 5 and 17 years old in good health and CMV-seronegative. As DNA, the CDR3 is TGTGCCAGCAGCTACATCTCTGGAAACACCATATATTTT. Its protein is CASSYISGNTIYF.